This is a list of T cell receptor beta chains from one sample in a study of cytomegalovirus exposure and HLA in healthy donors. The table came from immunoSEQ multiplex PCR; TCRdb's copy has only in-frame clones and leaves some out. The sample carries about 140,000 clones, over 65% recorded once. Material: PBMCs. Receptors originate from a male donor in good health and CMV-seronegative. CDR3s include the opening cysteine and the closing phenylalanine or tryptophan. Each record gives: J gene, D gene, V gene, clone size, CDR3 DNA, CDR3 protein. A D gene is named only where the DNA matches it firmly. Clone size is shown for a subset of rows, as once, few, many or a class of expanded clone.

TRBJ2-7 | - | TRBV6-5 | - | TGTGCCAGCAGTTACGGGCATGGAGGATACGAGCAGTACTTC | CASSYGHGGYEQYF
TRBJ2-3 | TRBD2 | TRBV6-4 | once | TGTGCCAGCAGTGACCTAGCGGGAGACACAGATACGCAGTATTTT | CASSDLAGDTDTQYF
TRBJ2-7 | TRBD2 | TRBV4-2 | few | TGTGCCAGCAGCCAAGTTAGCGGGATTGTTTACGAGCAGTACTTC | CASSQVSGIVYEQYF
TRBJ2-7 | TRBD2 | TRBV5-4 | - | TGTGCCAGCACTCACGACCCGGGGAGGCTAGCGGGTGCCGAGCAGTACTTC | CASTHDPGRLAGAEQYF
TRBJ2-3 | - | TRBV5-1 | - | TGCGCCAGCAGCCCCTCGCGGGGTGGCACAGATACGCAGTATTTT | CASSPSRGGTDTQYF
TRBJ2-3 | - | TRBV4-2 | - | TGTGCCAGCAGCCAAGAGGGGGGCGGGGGAAGTCTGGACACGCAGTATTTT | CASSQEGGGGSLDTQYF
TRBJ1-5 | TRBD1 | TRBV5-6 | - | TGTGCCAGCAGCCTCGGACAGGGCGGGATTCAGCCCCAGCATTTT | CASSLGQGGIQPQHF
TRBJ1-3 | TRBD1 | TRBV28 | - | TGTGCCAGCCGGAATGGACAGGGGAGGAGAAACACCATATATTTT | CASRNGQGRRNTIYF
TRBJ2-2 | - | TRBV18 | - | TGTGCCAGCTCACCACGAGGGAGCGGGGAGCTGTTTTTT | CASSPRGSGELFF
TRBJ2-7 | TRBD1 | TRBV25-1 | - | TGTGCCAGCAAGGGCTCTCCGGGACAGGCCTACGAGCAGTACTTC | CASKGSPGQAYEQYF
TRBJ2-7 | - | TRBV9 | - | TGTGCCAGCAGCGGCCTCAGGGACGAGCAGTACTTC | CASSGLRDEQYF
TRBJ2-1 | - | TRBV6-5 | - | TGTGCCAGCGCCGGACTCGCTGATTCCTACAATGAGCAGTTCTTC | CASAGLADSYNEQFF
TRBJ2-3 | TRBD1 | TRBV5-4 | - | TGTGCCAGCAGCTTGGGGCAGGGGGCAGGCACAGATACGCAGTATTTT | CASSLGQGAGTDTQYF
TRBJ1-1 | TRBD1 | TRBV7-3 | - | TGTGCCAGCAGCGGCCAAAAGGGACAGAACTTGAACACTGAAGCTTTCTTT | CASSGQKGQNLNTEAFF
TRBJ2-2 | - | TRBV5-1 | - | TGCGCCAGCAGCATTACCGGGTCGACCACCGGGGAGCTGTTTTTT | CASSITGSTTGELFF
TRBJ2-1 | TRBD2 | TRBV7-9 | - | TGTGCCACTCTTCTGCCGGGACTAGCGGGAGGCCTTCCCTACAATGAGCAGTTCTTC | CATLLPGLAGGLPYNEQFF